This T cell receptor beta chain originates from a study of T cell repertoires in cytomegalovirus infection (dated by TCRdb to between 2017 and 2020). Background on the whole study: Donor HLA type was relevant to the analysis, as public TCR beta signatures indicated carriage of CMV infection together with the matching HLA type. Results the study describes overall, beyond this receptor: The ex vivo response was dominated by HLA-C-restricted CMV-specific TCR beta clonotypes, which also provided the single most frequent clonotype in two of eight donors. Cumulative frequency of public TCR beta family members discriminated carriers of CMV infection plus the relevant HLA type in this cohort and an independent roughly 340-donor cohort.

Sequenced on an Illumina HiSeq 1500. In-frame beta chains were kept once TCRdb had trimmed the public reads at Q25 with fastp and called clones with MiXCR. Each entry merges the rows of one CDR3 protein and shows their most common DNA and genes. In all, the sample holds more than 350,000 distinct CDR3 sequences, and 25% to 40% of those were seen once. The biggest ten clones account for roughly 13% of the sample. A few counts support this clonotype. Its antigen remains unidentified. No much larger clone is present one base from it, and per-base qualities are unavailable. The CDR3 sequence holds 14 residues, the cysteine and phenylalanine included. Just CDR3 DNA is preserved here, 42 bases in frame from base 1. Trimming at the junction amounts to 2 bases on V and 5 bases on J, and the germline ends lie 12 bases apart. The germline V gene sets CDR1 to LGHNA and CDR2 to YNFKEQ.

The sequence is built from TRBV4-2 and TRBJ2-5, with the D gene too uncertain to name. Sequenced: PBMCs. This TCR was sampled from a human donor in good health (CMV status not recorded). Some clones in this sample may be carry-over from other donors' samples. Read as DNA, the sequence is TGTGCCAGCAGCCAACTCATTGGCGCGGAGACCCAGTACTTC. Translated, this is CASSQLIGAETQYF.